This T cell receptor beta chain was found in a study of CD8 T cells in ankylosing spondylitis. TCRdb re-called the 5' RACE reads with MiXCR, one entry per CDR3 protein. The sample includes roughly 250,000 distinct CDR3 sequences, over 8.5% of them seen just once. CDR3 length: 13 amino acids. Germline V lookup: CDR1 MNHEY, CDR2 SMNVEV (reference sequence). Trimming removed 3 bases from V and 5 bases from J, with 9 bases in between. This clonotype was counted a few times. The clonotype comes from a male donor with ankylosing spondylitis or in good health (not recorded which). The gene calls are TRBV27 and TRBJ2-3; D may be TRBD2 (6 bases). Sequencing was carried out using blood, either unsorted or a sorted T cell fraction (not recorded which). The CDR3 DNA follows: TGTGCCAGCAGTTTTAGGCGGGAAGATACGCAGTATTTT. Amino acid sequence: CASSFRREDTQYF.